The 16 T cell receptor beta chains in this list originate from one sample, sequenced in a study of cytomegalovirus exposure and HLA in healthy donors. Sequencing was performed with immunoSEQ multiplex PCR; in TCRdb, only in-frame clones are kept and a portion is missing. The profile shows around 52,000 clones, 85% to 95% of them singletons. Specimen: PBMCs. Every receptor here comes from a woman under 30 in good health and CMV-seronegative.

The rearrangement links TRBV4-3 to TRBJ2-6; TRBD2 matches at 7 bases. From germline, CDR1 is LGHNA and CDR2 YSLEER. Losses at the gene ends were 1 base for V and 0 bases for J; bases not matched to a gene: 3. The CDR3 runs to 17 residues. In nucleotides, the CDR3 is TGCGCCAGCAGCCAAGCCGGGGGGAGCTCTGGGGCCAACGTCCTGACTTTC. Its translation is CASSQAGGSSGANVLTF.

The chain recombines TRBV6-5 with TRBJ1-2; no definite D call. This CDR3 has 13 amino acids. V was cut by 7 bases and J by 7 bases, with 16 bases left in between. Germline CDR1 MNHEY, CDR2 SVGAGI. Here the CDR3 DNA reads TGTGCCAGCACCTCAGGTCTTCCAAGTGGCTACACCTTC. This gives the protein CASTSGLPSGYTF.

In DNA, the CDR3 is TGTGCCAGCCGAGGCAGCGGCACAGATACGCAGTATTTT. Its translation is CASRGSGTDTQYF. The V and J genes are TRBV27 and TRBJ2-3; D ambiguous. This CDR3 has 13 amino acids. Trimming removed 8 bases at V and 1 base at J, with 10 bases between. Germline values: CDR1 MNHEY, CDR2 SMNVEV (reference sequence).

This rearrangement joins TRBV7-9 to TRBJ2-1, with TRBD2 identical over 9 bases. J gave up 5 bases and V 6 bases, and 8 bases lay outside the gene matches. CDR1 is SEHNR, CDR2 FQNEAQ, per germline (reference sequence). The CDR3 is 15 amino acids. In DNA, the CDR3 is TGTGCCAGCAGTTTTAGCGGGAGCGGAAACAATGAGCAGTTCTTC. This gives the protein CASSFSGSGNNEQFF.

The chain links TRBV6-5 to TRBJ2-1; D is perhaps TRBD1 (6 bases). Germline V gene lookup returns CDR1 MNHEY and CDR2 SVGAGI. The CDR3 length is 15 residues. Trimming took 6 bases from V and 1 from J, leaving 13 bases between them. CDR3: CASRFRDTSYNEQFF. In DNA form, the CDR3 reads TGTGCCAGCAGATTCCGGGACACGTCCTACAATGAGCAGTTCTTC.

The chain has TRBV18 and TRBJ2-3; 7 nucleotides agree with TRBD1. Germline loops: CDR1 KGHSH, CDR2 LQKENI. CDR3 size: 15 residues. Losses at the gene ends were 5 bases for V and 3 bases for J; bases not matched to a gene: 8. CDR3 sequence: CASSDGSRGTDTQYF. In DNA form, the CDR3 reads TGTGCCAGCTCAGACGGATCCAGGGGGACAGATACGCAGTATTTT.

This clone appeared a single time. V and J are TRBV2 and TRBJ1-2, with D maybe TRBD1 (6 bases). Germline CDR1 reads SNHLY; CDR2 reads FYNNEI. With 5 bases removed from V and 2 bases from J, the gap between germline ends came to 12 bases. There are 14 residues in the CDR3. The CDR3 here is CASSTGFGNYGYTF. The CDR3 region has the DNA TGTGCCAGCAGTACAGGGTTTGGAAACTATGGCTACACCTTC.

The V call is TRBV27, the J call TRBJ2-2; 10 positions agree with TRBD2. Germline lookup yields CDR1 MNHEY and CDR2 SMNVEV (reference sequence). CDR3 length: 18 residues. After removal of 4 bases from V and 0 bases from J, the junction contained 8 bases not matched to a gene. The CDR3 spells CASSWTSGPFANTGELFF. CDR3 bases: TGTGCCAGCAGTTGGACTAGCGGCCCCTTCGCGAACACCGGGGAGCTGTTTTTT.

The V gene is TRBV6-6, the J gene TRBJ2-1; 7 nucleotides line up with TRBD1. The CDR3 has 16 amino acids. Germline CDR1 MNHNY, CDR2 SVGAGI (reference sequence). V lost 7 bases to trimming and J lost 8 bases; unmatched junction nucleotides: 17. The CDR3 loop reads CASTPTAGGLGDEQFF. CDR3 bases: TGTGCCAGCACGCCCACAGCAGGGGGATTGGGAGATGAGCAGTTCTTC.

This chain joins TRBV5-1 and TRBJ1-2, with D uncertain. Germline V gene lookup returns CDR1 SGHRS and CDR2 YFSETQ. Deletions cut 4 bases from V and 4 bases from J, with 14 bases between. The length of the CDR3 is 14 residues. CDR3 nucleotide sequence: TGCGCCAGCAGCCCCTTCGGGTACATCTATGGCTACACCTTC. This sequence encodes CASSPFGYIYGYTF.

The genes are TRBV5-4 and TRBJ2-7, with 11 bases aligning to TRBD2. This CDR3 has 14 amino acids. With 4 bases clipped from V and 4 bases from J, the junction kept 4 bases outside the gene matches. Germline-derived CDR1 and CDR2 are SGHNT and YYREEE (reference sequence). CDR3 in amino acids: CASSASSGGYEQYF. DNA of the CDR3: TGTGCCAGCAGCGCGTCTAGCGGGGGGTACGAGCAGTACTTC.

The V gene is TRBV7-8, the J gene TRBJ1-1; unclear D gene. Germline loops: CDR1 SGHVS, CDR2 FQNEAQ. V lost 3 bases to trimming and J lost 0 bases, with 17 bases between them. The CDR3 spans 17 residues. The CDR3 sequence is CASSFGGFPAMNTEAFF. In DNA form, the CDR3 reads TGTGCCAGCAGCTTCGGAGGTTTCCCCGCGATGAACACTGAAGCTTTCTTT. The entire variable domain, with the rest obtained from reference TRBV7-8 and TRBJ1-1, is as follows: GAGVSQSPRYKVAKRGQDVALRCDPISGHVSLFWYQQALGQGPEFLTYFQNEAQLDKSGLPSDRFFAERPEGSVSTLKIQRTQQEDSAVYLCASSFGGFPAMNTEAFFGQGTRLTVV.

The V gene is TRBV18, the J gene TRBJ2-1; 14 bases agree with TRBD2. Germline CDR1 reads KGHSH; CDR2 reads LQKENI. This CDR3 contains 18 residues. The J segment lost 0 bases and the V segment lost 3 bases, leaving 4 bases of the junction unmatched. This CDR3 reads CASSPGLAGVRSYNEQFF. The CDR3 coding sequence is TGTGCCAGCTCACCGGGACTAGCGGGAGTCCGCTCCTACAATGAGCAGTTCTTC.

The CDR3 DNA is TGTGCCAGCAGCTTGATCGGGGGCACTGAAGCTTTCTTT. Residues: CASSLIGGTEAFF. The genes are TRBV5-4 and TRBJ1-1; D might be TRBD1 (5 bases). V was shortened by 1 base and J by 4 bases, with 8 bases between the two germline ends. CDR3 length: 13 residues. Germline V gives CDR1 SGHNT, CDR2 YYREEE (reference sequence).

The chain links TRBV28 to TRBJ2-1; TRBD1 matches at 7 bases. This CDR3 region has 20 residues. With 3 bases clipped from V and 8 bases from J, the junction kept 25 bases outside the gene matches. Germline CDR1 reads MDHEN; CDR2 reads SYDVKM. This CDR3 is CASSFKLTGTLTRTGYEQFF. CDR3 DNA: TGTGCCAGCAGTTTCAAATTGACAGGGACCCTAACTAGGACAGGTTATGAGCAGTTCTTC.

Of note for this clone: A read error may produce the germline difference seen at one junction end. The V and J genes are TRBV5-1 and TRBJ1-1; D is unclear. CDR1 is SGHRS, CDR2 YFSETQ, per germline. CDR3 size: 14 residues. CDR3: CASSLTGTHTETFF. In DNA, the CDR3 is TGCGCCAGCAGCTTGACGGGTACTCACACTGAAACTTTCTTT. Drawing the rest from reference TRBV5-1 and TRBJ1-1, the complete variable domain is KAGVTQTPRYLIKTRGQQVTLSCSPISGHRSVSWYQQTPGQGLQFLFEYFSETQRNKGNFPGRFSGRQFSNSRSEMNVSTLELGDSALYLCASSLTGTHTETFFGQGTRLTVV.